Each of the 20 T cell receptor beta chains below was sequenced from the same sample in a study of long-term antiretroviral therapy in people with HIV. The assay used was immunoSEQ (version v3.0), run at survey level. Clones were read by immunoSEQ multiplex PCR, and TCRdb kept only the in-frame ones, dropping some. The table includes 17,000 or so clones, more than 70% detected once. This sample comprised unsorted PBMCs, obtained 0.1 years before starting antiretroviral therapy. The receptor set was obtained from a young man with HIV.

This sequence joins TRBV9 and TRBJ1-1; possibly TRBD1 for D (6 bases). Germline V gene data show CDR1 as SGDLS and CDR2 as YYNGEE. This CDR3 spans 16 amino acids. V was shortened by 1 base and J by 1 base, with 14 bases between the two germline ends. The CDR3 sequence: CASSVLANRANTEAFF. The CDR3 DNA sequence: TGTGCCAGCAGCGTATTGGCCAACAGGGCGAACACTGAAGCTTTCTTT. Complete variable domain (other parts from reference TRBV9 and TRBJ1-1): DSGVTQTPKHLITATGQRVTLRCSPRSGDLSVYWYQQSLDQGLQFLIQYYNGEERAKGNILERFSAQQFPDLHSELNLSSLELGDSALYFCASSVLANRANTEAFFGQGTRLTVV.

The rearrangement links TRBV9 to TRBJ1-5; 8 bases map to TRBD1. V lost 2 bases, J lost 1 base, and 8 bases stayed unmatched. The CDR3 totals 17 residues. The germline CDR1 and CDR2 sequences are SGDLS and YYNGEE. The CDR3 reads CASSVEDREQSNQPQHF. For the CDR3, the DNA is TGTGCCAGCAGCGTGGAGGACAGGGAGCAGAGCAATCAGCCCCAGCATTTT.

The V and J genes are TRBV4-1 and TRBJ1-3; D gene unclear. This CDR3 is built from 17 residues. The germline CDR1 and CDR2 sequences are MGHRA and YSYEKL. Trimming removed 3 bases at V and 1 base at J, with 16 bases between. The DNA of the CDR3 is TGCGCCAGCAGCCAGTCCCCCGGGTTCAGTTCTGGAAACACCATATATTTT. This sequence encodes CASSQSPGFSSGNTIYF.

The V and J genes are TRBV28 and TRBJ2-2, with D maybe TRBD1 (5 bases). The V gene lost 5 bases and the J gene lost 4 bases, with 20 bases spanning the gap. Germline V lookup: CDR1 MDHEN, CDR2 SYDVKM. The CDR3 contains 17 residues. The CDR3 sequence: CASSIAPRVRSTGELFF. Written as DNA, the CDR3 is TGTGCCAGCAGTATAGCCCCCAGGGTTAGGAGCACCGGGGAGCTGTTTTTT.

The chain combines TRBV2 with TRBJ1-2, with a possible D match to TRBD1 (5 bases). This CDR3 contains 15 residues. V dropped 8 bases and J dropped 6 bases, with 22 bases sitting between them. Per the germline V gene, CDR1 is SNHLY and CDR2 is FYNNEI. CDR3 nucleotide sequence: TGTGCCAGCTTGGAGTTCCAGGGCAGTTTAGATGGCTACACCTTC. This gives the protein CASLEFQGSLDGYTF.

The genes are TRBV4-3 and TRBJ1-3; D possibly corresponds to TRBD1 (6 bases). Per germline, CDR1 LGHNA and CDR2 YSLEER. The CDR3 sequence is 15 residues long. The ends were cut back, 0 bases at V and 2 bases at J, with 8 bases in the middle. Here the CDR3 DNA reads TGCGCCAGCAGCCAAGACGGGACAACTGGAAACACCATATATTTT. Its translation is CASSQDGTTGNTIYF.

The chain is built from TRBV30 and TRBJ2-5, with a possible D match to TRBD2 (5 bases). This CDR3 region has 14 residues. CDR1 is GTSNPN and CDR2 is SVGIG in the germline V gene (reference sequence). Trimming left V 0 bases short and J 5 bases short, with 13 bases between. CDR3 sequence reads: CAWSVSLVMETQYF. Written as DNA, the CDR3 is TGTGCCTGGAGTGTTTCACTAGTAATGGAGACCCAGTACTTC.

This clone was detected only a few times. V gene TRBV7-3 combines with J gene TRBJ2-7; 8 bases map to TRBD1. V dropped 3 bases and J dropped 2; count of bases not matched to a gene: 3. CDR1 and CDR2 from the germline V gene are SGHTA and FQGTGA. The length of the CDR3 is 14 residues. The CDR3 DNA reads as TGTGCCAGCAGCTTTGGACAGGGTCCCTACGAGCAGTACTTC. It yields the protein CASSFGQGPYEQYF.

V is TRBV7-9 and J is TRBJ2-1; 13 nucleotides agree with TRBD2. CDR3 size: 15 residues. The junction had 3 bases not matched to a gene; V was cut back by 4 bases and J by 6 bases. The germline V gene has CDR1 SEHNR and CDR2 FQNEAQ (reference sequence). CDR3 sequence reads: CASSYRLAGGNEQFF. CDR3 nucleotide sequence: TGTGCCAGCAGCTACCGACTAGCGGGAGGCAATGAGCAGTTCTTC.

This chain links TRBV5-1 with TRBJ2-1, with TRBD2 matching over 10 bases. Unmatched junction bases numbered 16, after V lost 4 bases and J lost 9 bases. Germline V gene lookup returns CDR1 SGHRS and CDR2 YFSETQ. This CDR3 region has 17 residues. CDR3: CASSPLGSGRIWTEQFF. The DNA of the CDR3 is TGCGCCAGCAGCCCGTTGGGTAGCGGGAGGATTTGGACTGAGCAGTTCTTC.

The rearrangement links TRBV14 to TRBJ2-2, with D possibly TRBD2 on 5 matching bases. The germline V gene encodes CDR1 SGHDN and CDR2 FVKESK. The CDR3 has 15 amino acids. Trimming shortened V by 1 base and J by 8 bases, and 14 bases separated the two germline ends. The CDR3 loop reads CASSQVPLSGGELFF. As DNA, the CDR3 is TGTGCCAGCAGCCAAGTCCCCCTCTCGGGAGGGGAGCTGTTTTTT.

The genes are TRBV19 and TRBJ2-5; D unclear. CDR1 is LNHDA, CDR2 SQIVND, per germline (reference sequence). The CDR3 runs 14 residues. V was trimmed by 3 bases and J by 2 bases, leaving 10 bases between them. The CDR3 sequence: CASSIGRLQETQYF. CDR3 sequence (DNA): TGTGCCAGTAGTATCGGACGGCTACAAGAGACCCAGTACTTC.

J is TRBJ1-2 and V is TRBV11-2; the match to TRBD1 covers 9 bases. In germline, CDR1 is SGHAT, CDR2 FQNNGV. V shed 6 bases, J shed 3 bases, and the junction held 8 bases outside the gene matches. The CDR3 runs to 15 residues. The CDR3: CASSSGTGSHYGYTF. CDR3 DNA: TGTGCCAGCAGTTCCGGGACAGGGTCCCACTATGGCTACACCTTC. The variable domain in full, completed from reference TRBV11-2 and TRBJ1-2, reads EAGVAQSPRYKIIEKRQSVAFWCNPISGHATLYWYQQILGQGPKLLIQFQNNGVVDDSQLPKDRFSAERLKGVDSTLKIQPAKLEDSAVYLCASSSGTGSHYGYTFGSGTRLTVV.

This chain connects TRBV5-8 to TRBJ1-1; the D gene is possibly TRBD1 (5 bases). Germline-derived CDR1 and CDR2 are SGHTS and YDEGEE. Trimming removed 4 bases from V and 0 bases from J, with 22 bases in between. The CDR3 runs 18 residues. The CDR3: CASSLRTRQRRLNTEAFF. The CDR3 DNA reads as TGTGCCAGCAGCCTGAGGACCCGACAGCGCCGGCTGAACACTGAAGCTTTCTTT. Based on the CDR3 plus reference TRBV5-8 and TRBJ1-1, the full variable domain is EAGVTQSPTHLIKTRGQQATLRCSPISGHTSVYWYQQALGLGLQFLLWYDEGEERNRGNFPPRFSGRQFPNYSSELNVNALELEDSALYLCASSLRTRQRRLNTEAFFGQGTRLTVV.

J is TRBJ1-5 and V is TRBV10-3; D possibly corresponds to TRBD1 (6 bases). The CDR3 sequence is 15 residues long. Between the trimmed V and J ends, which lost 5 bases and 1 base, there was a span of 12 bases. Germline CDR1 ENHRY, CDR2 SYGVKD. CDR3 amino acids: CAISTQGRSNQPQHF. As DNA, the CDR3 is TGTGCCATCAGTACACAGGGAAGGAGCAATCAGCCCCAGCATTTT.

V is TRBV5-1 and J is TRBJ2-1, with TRBD2 matching over 11 bases. Per the germline V gene, CDR1 is SGHRS and CDR2 is YFSETQ. The CDR3 totals 17 residues. Trimming at V came to 8 bases and at J to 2 bases, leaving 12 bases not matched to a gene. CDR3 nucleotide sequence: TGCGCCAGTACTACTAGCGGGAGTTTTTGGGCCTACAATGAGCAGTTCTTC. It encodes CASTTSGSFWAYNEQFF.

This clone was seen only once. The V and J genes are TRBV19 and TRBJ2-3; D may be TRBD1 (5 bases). V lost 10 bases and J 2 bases, leaving 16 bases between the germline ends. This CDR3 is 14 amino acids long. CDR1 and CDR2 (germline): LNHDA, SQIVND (reference sequence). CDR3 in amino acids: CATKTAQFTDTQYF. CDR3 DNA: TGTGCCACCAAGACAGCCCAGTTCACAGATACGCAGTATTTT. The full variable domain, its missing parts supplied by reference TRBV19 and TRBJ2-3, is DGGITQSPKYLFRKEGQNVTLSCEQNLNHDAMYWYRQDPGQGLRLIYYSQIVNDFQKGDIAEGYSVSREKKESFPLTVTSAQKNPTAFYLCATKTAQFTDTQYFGPGTRLTVL.

The chain uses TRBV6-1 and TRBJ2-7, with D tentatively TRBD1 (7 bases). CDR3 size: 14 residues. The V and J ends lost 3 bases and 5 bases respectively, with 14 bases between them. The germline V gene encodes CDR1 MNHNS and CDR2 SASEGT. The CDR3 DNA reads TGTGCCAGCAGTGATGGAGGGGGCAGCGACGAGCAGTACTTC. As protein: CASSDGGGSDEQYF.

The gene calls are TRBV6-1 and TRBJ1-3; D gene uncertain. Between the trimmed V and J ends, which lost 2 bases and 0 bases, there was a span of 5 bases. Germline CDR1 MNHNS, CDR2 SASEGT. CDR3 length: 14 residues. For the CDR3, the DNA is TGTGCCAGCAGTGAAAGGATCTCTGGAAACACCATATATTTT. This codes for CASSERISGNTIYF.

The J gene is TRBJ2-1, the V gene TRBV7-7, with D perhaps TRBD1 or TRBD2 (6 bases each). The ends were cut back, 1 base at V and 11 bases at J, with 12 bases in the middle. CDR3 length: 13 amino acids. Germline V gene lookup returns CDR1 SSHAT and CDR2 FNYEAQ (reference sequence). CDR3 coding DNA: TGTGCCAGCAGCTTAGGTGCGGGACATCAGCAGTTCTTC. Translation: CASSLGAGHQQFF.